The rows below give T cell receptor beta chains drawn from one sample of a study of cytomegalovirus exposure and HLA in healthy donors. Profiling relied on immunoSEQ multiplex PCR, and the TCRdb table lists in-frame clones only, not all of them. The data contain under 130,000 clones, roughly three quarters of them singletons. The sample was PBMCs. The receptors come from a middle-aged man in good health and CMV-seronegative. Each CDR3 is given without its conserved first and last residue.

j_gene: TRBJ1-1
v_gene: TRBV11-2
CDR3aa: ASRPGTLTAEAF

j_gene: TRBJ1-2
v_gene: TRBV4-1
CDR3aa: ASSPNPLNYGYT

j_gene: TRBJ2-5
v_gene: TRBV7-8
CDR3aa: ASSFSFLKLAGGETQY

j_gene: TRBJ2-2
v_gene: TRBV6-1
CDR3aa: ASAGGILGFGELF

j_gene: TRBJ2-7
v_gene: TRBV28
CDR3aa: ASSLTGVVDREQY

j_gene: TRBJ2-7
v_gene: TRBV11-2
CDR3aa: ASSGLAGASPSYEQY

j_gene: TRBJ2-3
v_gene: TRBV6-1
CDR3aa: ASSETLEGQGSDTQY

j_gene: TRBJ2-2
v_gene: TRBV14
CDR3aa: ASSQIASRNTGELF

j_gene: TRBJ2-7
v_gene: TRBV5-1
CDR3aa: ASSLEPLGTGREQY

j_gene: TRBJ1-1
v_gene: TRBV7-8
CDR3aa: ASSLEGGTEAF

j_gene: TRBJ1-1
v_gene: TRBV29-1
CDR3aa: SVQNTEAF

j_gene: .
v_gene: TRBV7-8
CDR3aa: ASSRETGYEQY

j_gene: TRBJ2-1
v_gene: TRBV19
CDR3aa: ASSRPGLADNEQF

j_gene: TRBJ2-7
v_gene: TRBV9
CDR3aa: ASSGTSGGSYEQY

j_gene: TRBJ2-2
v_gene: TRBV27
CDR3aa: ASSLEGAVGELF

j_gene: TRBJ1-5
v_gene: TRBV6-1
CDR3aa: ASSEVPGRGNSNQPQH

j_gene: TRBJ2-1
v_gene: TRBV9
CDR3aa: ASSVAWHYNEQF

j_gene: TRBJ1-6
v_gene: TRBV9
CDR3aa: ASSAQGEIYNSPLH

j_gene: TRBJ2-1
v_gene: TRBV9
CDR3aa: ASSGADLNEQF

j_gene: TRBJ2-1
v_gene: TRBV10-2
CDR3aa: ASSSRIGEDSYNEQF

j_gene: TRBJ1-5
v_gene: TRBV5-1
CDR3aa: ASSLNDKSSNQPQH

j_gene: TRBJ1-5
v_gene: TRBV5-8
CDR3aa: ASSLGQVSNQPQH

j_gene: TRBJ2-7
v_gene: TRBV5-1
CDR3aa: ASSLRESYEQY

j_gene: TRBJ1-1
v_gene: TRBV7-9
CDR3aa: ASSSRDRASTEAF

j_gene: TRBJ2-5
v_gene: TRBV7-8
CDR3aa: ASSSPNSGTQETQY

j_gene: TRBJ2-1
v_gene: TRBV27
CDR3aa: ASSSITSGRIYEQF

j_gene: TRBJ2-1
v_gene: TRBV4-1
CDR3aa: ASSQGRGLSSYNEQF

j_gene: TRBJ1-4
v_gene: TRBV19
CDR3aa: ASAPDRFNEKLF

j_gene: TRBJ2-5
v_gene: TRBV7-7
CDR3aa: ASSTGLALQETQY

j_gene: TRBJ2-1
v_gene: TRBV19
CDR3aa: ASRGVGGTNDNEQF

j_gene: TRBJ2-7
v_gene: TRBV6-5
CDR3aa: ASSRTGLEQY

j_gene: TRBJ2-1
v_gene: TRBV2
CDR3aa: ASSPKRERSYNEQF

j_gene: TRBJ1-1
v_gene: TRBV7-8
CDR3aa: ASSSRGGARGTEAF

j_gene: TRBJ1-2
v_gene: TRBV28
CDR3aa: ASGPGQEYGYT

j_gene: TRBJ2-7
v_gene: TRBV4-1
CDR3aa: ASSQDKPPYEQY

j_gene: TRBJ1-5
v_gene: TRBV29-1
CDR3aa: SVEVDSNQPQH

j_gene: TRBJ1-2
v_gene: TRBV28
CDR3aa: ASSLYSRAERTGGYT

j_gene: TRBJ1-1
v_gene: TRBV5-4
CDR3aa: ASTERGGKAEAF

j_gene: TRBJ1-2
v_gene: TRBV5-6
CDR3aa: ASSQAGEYGYT

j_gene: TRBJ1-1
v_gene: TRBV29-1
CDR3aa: SVVGQEAF

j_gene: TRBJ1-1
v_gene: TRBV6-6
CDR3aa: ASSYSQGNKWTEAF